The entry below gives a single TCR beta chain sequence along with its context. This table comes from immunoSEQ multiplex PCR, and its TCRdb copy is limited to in-frame clones, with some not included. The repertoire holds 150,000 or so clones, with approximately 86% as singletons. CDR1 is LGHNT and CDR2 is FRNRAP in the germline V gene. CDR3 length: 15 residues. V trimming: 4 bases; J trimming: 4 bases; junction bases outside the gene matches: 5. This entry belongs to a study of blood T cell repertoires in COVID-19. The receptor was isolated from a woman in her 40s who had been exposed to COVID-19. Material for sequencing was PBMCs or T cells enriched from blood (not recorded which). V and J are TRBV12-5 and TRBJ1-4; 8 nucleotides line up with TRBD1. This CDR3 reads CASGSGTGFNEKLFF. CDR3 sequence (DNA): TGTGCTAGTGGTTCGGGGACAGGTTTTAATGAAAAACTGTTTTTT.